The 22 T cell receptor beta chains presented below share a single source sample, sequenced in a study of blood T cell repertoires in COVID-19. Here immunoSEQ multiplex PCR was the method, and the copy in TCRdb shows in-frame clones only, minus some. The table has roughly 200,000 clones, 65% to 85% seen once; the top ten hold 3.2%. Sequencing was done on a sample of PBMCs or T cells enriched from blood (not recorded which). The receptors were sampled from a woman under 40 who had been exposed to COVID-19.

This chain connects TRBV2 to TRBJ1-4, with TRBD1 identical over 7 bases. The germline gives CDR1 SNHLY, CDR2 FYNNEI. J gave up 4 bases and V 5 bases, and 4 bases lay outside the gene matches. The CDR3 covers 14 residues. CDR3 sequence: CASSWTGVNEKLFF. The CDR3 DNA reads as TGTGCCAGCAGTTGGACAGGCGTTAATGAAAAACTGTTTTTT. The full variable domain, in which reference TRBV2 and TRBJ1-4 provide the parts outside the CDR3, is EPEVTQTPSHQVTQMGQEVILRCVPISNHLYFYWYRQILGQKVEFLVSFYNNEISEKSEIFDDQFSVERPDGSNFTLKIRSTKLEDSAMYFCASSWTGVNEKLFFGSGTQLSVL.

The chain has TRBV2 and TRBJ1-1, with 11 bases identical to TRBD1. Germline trimming cut 8 bases from V and 0 bases from J; bases unmatched to any gene: 5. CDR3 length: 15 amino acids. Per germline, CDR1 SNHLY and CDR2 FYNNEI. CDR3 coding DNA: TGTGCCAGCCGGGACAGGGGGTCCATGAACACTGAAGCTTTCTTT. Translated, it gives CASRDRGSMNTEAFF. Supplemented by reference TRBV2 and TRBJ1-1, the full variable domain reads EPEVTQTPSHQVTQMGQEVILRCVPISNHLYFYWYRQILGQKVEFLVSFYNNEISEKSEIFDDQFSVERPDGSNFTLKIRSTKLEDSAMYFCASRDRGSMNTEAFFGQGTRLTVV.

This clone was recorded only once. The chain recombines TRBV5-1 with TRBJ2-1, with D maybe TRBD2 (5 bases). CDR3 size: 14 residues. Trimming cost V 0 bases and J 2 bases, with 6 bases left between them. Per germline, CDR1 SGHRS and CDR2 YFSETQ. The DNA for the CDR3 is TGCGCCAGCAGCTTGGCCGGGGCCTACAATGAGCAGTTCTTC. It yields the protein CASSLAGAYNEQFF.

This chain connects TRBV7-9 to TRBJ1-5, with D unresolved. This CDR3 region has 15 residues. Trimming stripped 6 bases from V and 0 bases from J, with 12 bases between. CDR1 is SEHNR and CDR2 is FQNEAQ in the germline V gene (reference sequence). The CDR3 spells CASSPGDFSNQPQHF. The DNA of the CDR3 is TGTGCCAGCAGTCCCGGGGATTTTAGCAATCAGCCCCAGCATTTT.

The chain uses TRBV20-1 and TRBJ1-2; TRBD1 is a possible D gene (5 bases). With 6 bases removed from V and 4 bases from J, the gap between germline ends came to 9 bases. The CDR3 sequence is 11 residues long. Germline V gene data show CDR1 as DFQATT and CDR2 as SNEGSKA (reference sequence). The CDR3 nucleotides read TGCAGTGCCGCGGGGGTCTATGGCTACACCTTC. This sequence encodes CSAAGVYGYTF.

The chain carries TRBV5-1 and TRBJ1-1; TRBD1 might be the D (6 bases). Germline-derived CDR1 and CDR2 are SGHRS and YFSETQ. V was clipped by 3 bases and J by 5 bases, with 8 bases between them. The CDR3 extends over 12 amino acids. DNA for the CDR3: TGCGCCAGCAGCTCAACAGGGACTGAAGCTTTCTTT. Translated, it gives CASSSTGTEAFF.

The sample holds one count of this clone. The J gene is TRBJ1-5, the V gene TRBV6-1, with a possible D match to TRBD1 (6 bases). The V gene's germline CDR1 is MNHNS and CDR2 SASEGT. This CDR3 has 18 residues. Trimming took off 4 bases at V and 0 bases at J, with 19 bases between the two ends. This CDR3 is CASSGGGGGSYSNQPQHF. For the CDR3, the DNA is TGTGCCAGCAGTGGGGGAGGGGGGGGCTCCTATAGCAATCAGCCCCAGCATTTT.

The chain is built from TRBV11-2 and TRBJ1-5; 8 bases match TRBD1. CDR3 length: 18 amino acids. Germline V lookup: CDR1 SGHAT, CDR2 FQNNGV. With V trimmed by 3 bases and J by 5 bases, 15 bases remained unmatched. CDR3 sequence: CASSFTPRKGQGYQPQHF. CDR3 coding DNA: TGTGCCAGCAGCTTTACGCCGCGAAAAGGACAGGGATATCAGCCCCAGCATTTT.

The chain is built from TRBV4-1 and TRBJ1-2, with TRBD1 identical over 7 bases. CDR3 size: 17 residues. Germline V lookup: CDR1 MGHRA, CDR2 YSYEKL. The trim removed 1 base at V and 5 bases at J, leaving 13 bases unmatched. This CDR3 reads CASSQGDPDRDIYGYTF. As DNA, the CDR3 is TGCGCCAGCAGCCAAGGGGACCCCGACAGGGACATTTATGGCTACACCTTC.

This clone was observed many times. The chain carries TRBV6-4 and TRBJ2-3, with 8 bases aligning to TRBD2. V trimming: 3 bases; J trimming: 3 bases; junction bases outside the gene matches: 2. Germline CDR1 reads MRHNA; CDR2 reads SNTAGT. The CDR3 has 14 residues. The CDR3 spells CASSEAGGTDTQYF. In nucleotides, the CDR3 is TGTGCCAGCAGTGAGGCGGGGGGTACAGATACGCAGTATTTT.

As for this clone: The same CDR3 also results from other DNA sequences found in this sample. The chain is built from TRBV15 and TRBJ1-4; D is ambiguous. V was cut by 0 bases and J by 5 bases, with 10 bases left in between. From germline, CDR1 is LNHNV and CDR2 YYDKDF (reference sequence). The CDR3 runs to 15 residues. In DNA, the CDR3 is TGTGCCACCAGCAGAGATGGAGCCAGAAATGAAAAACTGTTTTTT. Translated: CATSRDGARNEKLFF.

The J gene is TRBJ2-3, the V gene TRBV6-5; 8 bases fit TRBD2. Germline assignment: CDR1 MNHEY and CDR2 SVGAGI. The CDR3 runs 13 residues. Trimming at V came to 5 bases and at J to 6 bases, leaving 4 bases not matched to a gene. DNA of the CDR3: TGTGCCAGCAGTCGGCGGGGGGCGGATACGCAGTATTTT. Translated: CASSRRGADTQYF.

V is TRBV2 and J is TRBJ1-2; TRBD1 is a possible D gene (6 bases). The CDR3 runs to 15 residues. The V gene's germline CDR1 is SNHLY and CDR2 FYNNEI. Trimming took 6 bases from V and 6 from J, leaving 20 bases between them. CDR3 bases: TGTGCCAGCAGGGACAGTCGGGGAAGCACTGATGGCTACACCTTC. It yields the protein CASRDSRGSTDGYTF.

The chain couples TRBV7-2 to TRBJ1-1; no clear D. The V end was cut by 7 bases, the J end by 0 bases, with 15 bases between. Germline V lookup: CDR1 SGHTA, CDR2 FQGNSA. The CDR3 extends over 15 amino acids. The CDR3 DNA follows: TGTGCCAGCACCGAAAGGACGGGATTGAACACTGAAGCTTTCTTT. Translation: CASTERTGLNTEAFF.

This chain links TRBV12-3 or TRBV12-4 with TRBJ2-7; D gene uncertain. V dropped 7 bases and J dropped 6 bases, with 13 bases sitting between them. This CDR3 region has 12 residues. The CDR3 here is CASTLSGVEQYF. The CDR3 DNA reads as TGTGCCAGCACCTTGTCAGGCGTCGAGCAGTACTTC.

The table lists this clone with a few counts. V is TRBV5-6 and J is TRBJ2-1; a weak D match, TRBD2 (6 bases). The CDR3 is 16 amino acids. Germline CDR1 is SGHDT and CDR2 is YYEEEE. V was shortened by 4 bases and J by 0 bases, with 14 bases between the two germline ends. CDR3 sequence: CASSLVQDYSYNEQFF. CDR3 nucleotides: TGTGCCAGCAGCCTCGTACAGGACTACTCCTACAATGAGCAGTTCTTC.

This clone has more than one count but fewer than ten. The chain recombines TRBV5-1 with TRBJ1-4; the match to TRBD1 covers 7 bases. Germline CDR1 reads SGHRS; CDR2 reads YFSETQ. Losses at the gene ends were 4 bases for V and 5 bases for J; bases not matched to a gene: 8. This CDR3 spans 15 amino acids. In DNA form, the CDR3 reads TGCGCCAGCAGCGGATCCGGGACAGACAATGAAAAACTGTTTTTT. Protein sequence: CASSGSGTDNEKLFF.

The rearrangement links TRBV7-7 to TRBJ1-4; perhaps TRBD1 as D (6 bases). In germline, CDR1 is SSHAT, CDR2 FNYEAQ (reference sequence). V shed 1 base and J shed 8 bases, with 14 bases lying between them. The CDR3 runs to 15 residues. This CDR3 reads CASSLGSQGTEKLFF. In DNA, the CDR3 is TGTGCCAGCAGCTTAGGTTCCCAGGGGACGGAAAAACTGTTTTTT.

This clone was observed a few times. This chain joins TRBV11-2 and TRBJ1-4; D call uncertain. Germline values: CDR1 SGHAT, CDR2 FQNNGV. Trimming shortened V by 2 bases and J by 8 bases, and 6 bases separated the two germline ends. The CDR3 is 12 residues long. The chain's CDR3 is CASSLLREKLFF. CDR3 bases: TGTGCCAGCAGCTTACTGCGCGAAAAACTGTTTTTT.

In this sample, this clone turned up a few times. This chain links TRBV19 with TRBJ1-4; D may be TRBD1 (6 bases). V lost 2 bases and J 8 bases, leaving 12 bases between the germline ends. The CDR3 is 14 amino acids. Germline V gives CDR1 LNHDA, CDR2 SQIVND (reference sequence). The DNA of the CDR3 is TGTGCCAGTAGTATACAGGGGATATCCGAAAAACTGTTTTTT. Its translation is CASSIQGISEKLFF.

This clone has a handful of counts. The rearrangement uses TRBV2 and TRBJ2-2, with a tentative D call TRBD2 (5 bases). CDR1 and CDR2 (germline): SNHLY, FYNNEI. This CDR3 has 13 amino acids. V lost 1 base to trimming and J lost 6 bases, with 6 bases between them. This CDR3 reads CASSEDGAGELFF. Here the CDR3 DNA reads TGTGCCAGCAGTGAAGACGGGGCCGGGGAGCTGTTTTTT.

This sequence joins TRBV12-3 or TRBV12-4 and TRBJ1-4, with D maybe TRBD1 (5 bases). The V and J ends lost 3 bases and 6 bases respectively, with 8 bases between them. This CDR3 is built from 13 residues. This CDR3 reads CASSLGGDEKLFF. The CDR3 DNA is TGTGCCAGCAGTTTGGGAGGGGATGAAAAACTGTTTTTT.